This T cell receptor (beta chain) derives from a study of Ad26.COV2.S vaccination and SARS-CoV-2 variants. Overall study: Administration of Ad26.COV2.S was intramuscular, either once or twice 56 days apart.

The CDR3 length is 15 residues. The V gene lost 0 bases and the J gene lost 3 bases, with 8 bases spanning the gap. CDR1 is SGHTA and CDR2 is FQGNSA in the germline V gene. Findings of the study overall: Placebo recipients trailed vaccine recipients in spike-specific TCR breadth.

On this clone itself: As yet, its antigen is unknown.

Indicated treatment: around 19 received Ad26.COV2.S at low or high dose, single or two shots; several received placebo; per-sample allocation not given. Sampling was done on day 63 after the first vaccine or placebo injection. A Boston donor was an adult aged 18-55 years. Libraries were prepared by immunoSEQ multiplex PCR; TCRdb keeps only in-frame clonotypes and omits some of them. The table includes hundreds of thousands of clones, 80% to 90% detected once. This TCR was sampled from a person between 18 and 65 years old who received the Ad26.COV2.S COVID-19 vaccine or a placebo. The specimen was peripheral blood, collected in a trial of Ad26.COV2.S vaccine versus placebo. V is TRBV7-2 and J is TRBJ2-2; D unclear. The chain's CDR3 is CASSLARFDTGELFF. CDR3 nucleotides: TGTGCCAGCAGCTTAGCGCGGTTCGACACCGGGGAGCTGTTTTTT.